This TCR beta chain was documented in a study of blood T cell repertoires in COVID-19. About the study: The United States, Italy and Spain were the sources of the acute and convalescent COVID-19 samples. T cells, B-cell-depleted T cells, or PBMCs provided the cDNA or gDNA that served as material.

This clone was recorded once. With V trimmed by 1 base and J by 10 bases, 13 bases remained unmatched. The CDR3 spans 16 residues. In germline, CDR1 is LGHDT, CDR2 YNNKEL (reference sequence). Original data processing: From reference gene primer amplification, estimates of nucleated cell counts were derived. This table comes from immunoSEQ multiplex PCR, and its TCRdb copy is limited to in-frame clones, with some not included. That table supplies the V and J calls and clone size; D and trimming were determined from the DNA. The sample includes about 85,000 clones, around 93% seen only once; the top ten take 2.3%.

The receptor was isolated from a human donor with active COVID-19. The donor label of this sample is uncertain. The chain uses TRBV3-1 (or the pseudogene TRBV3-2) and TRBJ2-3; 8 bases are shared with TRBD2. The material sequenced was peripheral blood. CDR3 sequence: CASSQAWWTSREAQYF. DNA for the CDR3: TGTGCCAGCAGCCAAGCTTGGTGGACTAGCCGCGAGGCGCAGTATTTT.